This is a list of T cell receptor beta chains from one sample in a study of CD8+ T cells in alopecia areata. Measured with immunoSEQ multiplex PCR; TCRdb has only the in-frame clones, and not every one. The table has around 180,000 clones, approximately 61% seen once; the top ten hold over 0.9%. The sample consisted of CD4+ T cells sorted from blood, taken at week 24, from a patient treated with tofacitinib. These receptors came from a human donor with alopecia areata. Each CDR3 is given with its conserved first and last residue. The order of the fields is clone size, D gene, V gene, J gene, CDR3 protein, CDR3 DNA. D genes are given only for firm matches. Clone size is shown for a subset of rows, as once, few, many or a class of expanded clone.

size: .; D: .; V: TRBV29-1; J: TRBJ1-4; CDR3: CSVGVNEKLFF; DNA: TGCAGCGTAGGGGTTAATGAAAAACTGTTTTTT
size: few; D: .; V: TRBV6-1; J: TRBJ2-4; CDR3: CASSRLGIKNIQYF; DNA: TGTGCCAGCAGCCGACTAGGGATCAAAAACATTCAGTACTTC
size: .; D: .; V: TRBV9; J: TRBJ2-3; CDR3: CASSVEFGWGTDTQYF; DNA: TGTGCCAGCAGCGTAGAATTCGGGTGGGGCACAGATACGCAGTATTTT
size: .; D: .; V: TRBV7-8; J: TRBJ2-7; CDR3: CASSLESGAAPYEQYF; DNA: TGTGCCAGCAGCTTAGAGTCAGGGGCAGCCCCCTACGAGCAGTACTTC
size: .; D: .; V: TRBV30; J: TRBJ2-4; CDR3: CAWSVRNGGPKNIQYF; DNA: TGTGCCTGGAGTGTACGGAATGGGGGGCCCAAAAACATTCAGTACTTC
size: few; D: .; V: TRBV6-6; J: TRBJ2-2; CDR3: CASRRHTGELFF; DNA: TGTGCCAGCAGACGACACACCGGGGAGCTGTTTTTT
size: .; D: .; V: TRBV30; J: TRBJ1-5; CDR3: CAWSAQTSNQPQHF; DNA: TGTGCCTGGAGCGCTCAGACAAGCAATCAGCCCCAGCATTTT
size: .; D: .; V: TRBV29-1; J: TRBJ1-4; CDR3: CSVVAGDEKLFF; DNA: TGCAGCGTTGTGGCGGGGGATGAAAAACTGTTTTTT
size: .; D: .; V: TRBV25-1; J: TRBJ1-2; CDR3: CASSELGSGYTF; DNA: TGTGCCAGCAGTGAATTAGGAAGCGGCTACACCTTC
size: .; D: TRBD1; V: TRBV6-5; J: TRBJ1-4; CDR3: CASSYLGQAGEKLFF; DNA: TGTGCCAGCAGTTACTTGGGACAGGCCGGGGAAAAACTGTTTTTT
size: .; D: .; V: TRBV29-1; J: TRBJ2-7; CDR3: CSVEDGRVDRTYEQYF; DNA: TGCAGCGTTGAAGACGGCAGGGTGGACAGAACCTACGAGCAGTACTTC
size: .; D: TRBD2; V: TRBV15; J: TRBJ2-3; CDR3: CATSRGERGGDTQYF; DNA: TGTGCCACCAGCAGAGGGGAGCGGGGTGGAGATACGCAGTATTTT
size: .; D: .; V: TRBV30; J: TRBJ1-4; CDR3: CAWSLGGATNEKLFF; DNA: TGTGCCTGGAGTCTTGGTGGGGCAACTAATGAAAAACTGTTTTTT
size: .; D: .; V: TRBV11-2; J: TRBJ2-1; CDR3: CASSWDRDYNEQFF; DNA: TGTGCCAGCAGCTGGGACCGAGACTACAATGAGCAGTTCTTC
size: once; D: .; V: TRBV6-6; J: TRBJ2-3; CDR3: CASQGRLTDTQYF; DNA: TGTGCCAGCCAAGGTAGGCTCACAGATACGCAGTATTTT
size: .; D: TRBD1; V: TRBV29-1; J: TRBJ1-2; CDR3: CSVGLTGDGYTF; DNA: TGCAGCGTTGGACTTACAGGGGATGGCTACACCTTC
size: few; D: TRBD1; V: TRBV19; J: TRBJ2-1; CDR3: CASSGQGYNEQFF; DNA: TGTGCCAGTAGTGGACAGGGTTACAATGAGCAGTTCTTC
size: few; D: .; V: TRBV2; J: TRBJ2-1; CDR3: CASRGGGANEQFF; DNA: TGTGCCAGCAGGGGGGGTGGTGCCAATGAGCAGTTCTTC
size: few; D: .; V: TRBV18; J: TRBJ2-1; CDR3: CASSPQGTDEQFF; DNA: TGTGCCAGCTCACCCCAGGGGACGGATGAGCAGTTCTTC
size: .; D: .; V: TRBV25-1; J: TRBJ2-7; CDR3: CASRGSSYEQYF; DNA: TGTGCCAGCAGGGGCAGCTCCTACGAGCAGTACTTC
size: .; D: .; V: TRBV2; J: TRBJ1-1; CDR3: CASSVQGSTEAFF; DNA: TGTGCCAGCAGTGTCCAGGGGAGCACTGAAGCTTTCTTT
size: few; D: .; V: TRBV29-1; J: TRBJ1-2; CDR3: CSVEPLRGGYTF; DNA: TGCAGCGTTGAGCCTCTGAGGGGAGGCTACACCTTC
size: .; D: .; V: TRBV30; J: TRBJ2-6; CDR3: CAWSTGSGANVLTF; DNA: TGTGCCTGGAGTACAGGCTCTGGGGCCAACGTCCTGACTTTC
size: .; D: TRBD1; V: TRBV6-5; J: TRBJ2-5; CDR3: CASSYPRGQGKETQYF; DNA: TGTGCCAGCAGTTACCCGCGAGGACAGGGGAAAGAGACCCAGTACTTC
size: .; D: .; V: TRBV7-9; J: TRBJ1-6; CDR3: CASSQDSSYNSPLHF; DNA: TGTGCCAGCAGCCAGGACAGCTCCTATAATTCACCCCTCCACTTT
size: .; D: .; V: TRBV30; J: TRBJ2-7; CDR3: CAWTTVWGEQYF; DNA: TGTGCCTGGACCACTGTTTGGGGGGAGCAGTACTTC
size: .; D: .; V: TRBV30; J: TRBJ2-1; CDR3: CAWRGNEQFF; DNA: TGTGCCTGGAGGGGAAATGAGCAGTTCTTC
size: once; D: TRBD1; V: TRBV19; J: TRBJ2-5; CDR3: CASSITPGQGATQYF; DNA: TGTGCCAGTAGTATTACCCCGGGGCAGGGGGCGACCCAGTACTTC
size: .; D: TRBD1; V: TRBV29-1; J: TRBJ2-1; CDR3: CSGRTGTDYNEQFF; DNA: TGCAGCGGCCGGACAGGGACGGACTACAATGAGCAGTTCTTC
size: once; D: TRBD2; V: TRBV9; J: TRBJ2-5; CDR3: CASSVGGLAETQYF; DNA: TGTGCCAGCAGCGTAGGAGGACTAGCGGAGACCCAGTACTTC
size: .; D: .; V: TRBV9; J: TRBJ1-6; CDR3: CASSADLRDAPLHF; DNA: TGTGCCAGCAGCGCCGATCTCAGGGACGCACCCCTCCACTTT
size: .; D: TRBD1; V: TRBV30; J: TRBJ1-1; CDR3: CAWSGSGQGIAAFF; DNA: TGTGCCTGGAGTGGATCGGGACAGGGAATAGCAGCTTTCTTT
size: .; D: TRBD1; V: TRBV27; J: TRBJ1-2; CDR3: CASRDRNYGYTF; DNA: TGTGCCAGCAGGGACAGGAACTATGGCTACACCTTC
size: .; D: .; V: TRBV25-1; J: TRBJ1-2; CDR3: CASSEREGGYTF; DNA: TGTGCCAGCAGTGAACGGGAGGGTGGCTACACCTTC
size: few; D: TRBD1; V: TRBV29-1; J: TRBJ1-2; CDR3: CSARQGANRYGYTF; DNA: TGCAGCGCCCGACAGGGGGCGAATCGGTATGGCTACACCTTC
size: .; D: .; V: TRBV6-1; J: TRBJ2-5; CDR3: CASSDRIQETQYF; DNA: TGTGCCAGCAGTGATAGGATCCAAGAGACCCAGTACTTC
size: .; D: TRBD1; V: TRBV29-1; J: TRBJ1-2; CDR3: CSVVPGTGGSRGYTF; DNA: TGCAGCGTTGTCCCCGGAACAGGGGGATCGAGGGGCTACACCTTC